The entry that follows covers one TCR beta chain sequence. Its binding antigen is unknown. One base away there is no much larger clone; base qualities are not given. The sample comes from a study of OX40 agonist ivuxolimab in advanced cancers. About the study as a whole: Ivuxolimab was an agonistic, fully human IgG2 monoclonal antibody directed against OX40 (CD134), a costimulatory receptor. Intravenous ivuxolimab was administered to patients every 2 weeks at six dose levels: 0.01, 0.1, 0.3, 1.5, 3 and 10 mg/kg. Among the roughly 50 dose-escalation patients, approximately 20 had hepatocellular carcinoma, about 15 melanoma, 9 renal cell carcinoma and 9 head and neck cancer. In the dose-escalation cohort, 82.7% of patients were male, and the mean age was approximately 64 years, with a range of about 20 to 90. Prior anti-PD-1, anti-PD-L1 or anti-CTLA-4 therapy was permitted, and checkpoint inhibitors had been received by about 44% of dose-escalation patients. Three dose-escalation patients achieved partial responses, one with hepatocellular carcinoma and two with cutaneous melanoma. Peripheral TCRbeta sequencing aimed to test whether ivuxolimab altered TCR sequence diversity and caused clonal T-cell expansion. The paper describes the monotherapy dose-escalation part (N of about 57 patients) of the phase I trial of ivuxolimab.

On the study overall, not on this receptor specifically: At doses of 0.1 to 3.0 mg/kg, clonal expansion of both CD4+ and CD8+ T cells in blood was seen between baseline and week 6. Antigen specificity was not determined for the clonally expanded peripheral T cells. Low levels of normalized T-cell clonal expansion were also seen in some patients who did not respond. On average, CD8+ T cells showed more expanded clones than CD4+ T cells after ivuxolimab. Partial responders in the 0.1-3.0 mg/kg groups had among the lowest normalized peripheral clonal expansion, especially among CD8+ T cells.

The germline V gene supplies CDR1 MNHEY and CDR2 SVGAGI. V lost 8 bases and J lost 4 bases; the stretch between them is 9 bases long. The CDR3 numbers 13 residues from cysteine through phenylalanine. Solely the CDR3 DNA is kept, with 39 bases framed from the first base. Patients with a history of autoimmune disease or receiving systemic immunosuppression were excluded from the trial. In every dose cohort, peripheral blood was drawn for TCR sequencing at baseline, cycle 4 day 1, and cycle 7 day 1. The samples were drawn from a first-in-human, open-label, multicenter phase I dose-escalation trial of ivuxolimab. Adults with locally advanced or metastatic head and neck squamous cell, hepatocellular, melanoma or renal cell carcinoma were enrolled in the trial. Before TCR sequencing, CD4+ and CD8+ T cells were separately sorted from peripheral blood. Genomic DNA was isolated from the sorted cells so that the TCRbeta CDR3 region could be sequenced. TCRbeta CDR3 regions were sequenced using the immunoSEQ Assay. TCRdb took over this immuneACCESS table, retaining in-frame rearrangements with V and J assigned. Such tables are incomplete; in checked studies, under half of the missing clones stem from an unresolved V gene, and the remainder is unexplained. This sample gives about 160,000 clones in total; 94% of them show up just once. The biggest ten clones account for about 0.3% of the sample.

The chain is assembled from TRBV6-5 and TRBJ2-6; possibly the D gene is TRBD2, per 6 matching bases. This receptor was obtained from an adult with an advanced solid tumor such as melanoma, head and neck, liver or kidney cancer. Sequences were derived from CD4+ or CD8+ T cells sorted from blood, sampled in a trial of the OX40 agonist ivuxolimab. CDR3 sequence: CASGGSGANVLTF. The DNA sequence reads TGTGCCAGCGGAGGGAGCGGGGCCAACGTCCTGACTTTC.